This T cell receptor (beta chain) was captured by sequencing in a study of blood T cell repertoires in COVID-19. Assay used: immunoSEQ multiplex PCR; TCRdb lists only in-frame clones, some missing. The profile shows about 190,000 clones, 60% to 80% of them singletons. There are 17 residues in the CDR3. V lost 5 bases and J lost 0; bases outside the gene matches: 12. Per the germline V gene, CDR1 is GTSNPN and CDR2 is SVGIG (reference sequence). V is TRBV30 and J is TRBJ2-3, with 9 nucleotides matching TRBD1. The sequence was obtained from a woman between 65 and 79 years old with acute or convalescent COVID-19. Sequenced sample: peripheral blood. The CDR3 reads CAWSGQGSDTSTDTQYF. The CDR3 nucleotides are TGTGCCTGGTCGGGACAGGGATCAGACACTAGCACAGATACGCAGTATTTT.